This T cell receptor beta chain was sequenced during a study of PD-1 blockade in classical Hodgkin lymphoma. Whole-study results and caveats: Exclusion covered patients beginning nivolumab under 1 year post-ASCT. Whereas CD4+ TCR diversity had risen significantly by C4D1, CD8+ TCR diversity had not.

The sample holds a few counts of this clone. Its antigen is not known. TCRdb's table, derived via immunoSEQ multiplex PCR, lists solely in-frame clones and lacks some. Of about 98,000 clones in the sample, roughly 79% were seen once. Each of the patients experienced relapse following autologous stem cell transplantation, and their brentuximab vedotin exposure differed. Relapsed/refractory classical Hodgkin lymphoma patients had complete, partial or progressive responses. Between the trimmed V and J ends, which lost 5 bases and 8 bases, there was a span of 16 bases. Germline loops: CDR1 GTSNPN, CDR2 SVGIG (reference sequence). The CDR3 runs 13 residues.

This sequence originates from a human donor with classical Hodgkin lymphoma. The sample here was peripheral blood mononuclear cells (PBMCs), taken before the second cycle of nivolumab. V gene TRBV30 combines with J gene TRBJ2-1; D remains ambiguous. The CDR3 spells CAWAGRAWDEQFF. The DNA of the CDR3 is TGTGCCTGGGCAGGACGGGCGTGGGATGAGCAGTTCTTC.